The T cell receptor beta chain described here comes from a study of T cell changes during pregnancy in multiple sclerosis. The CDR3 extends over 15 amino acids. Germline CDR1 reads MNHNY; CDR2 reads SVGAGI (reference sequence). The V and J ends lost 5 bases and 6 bases respectively, with 16 bases between them. Only in-frame clones appear in the TCRdb table, and some are missing; sequencing was by immunoSEQ multiplex PCR. The data hold tens of thousands of clones, with roughly 92% observed a single time. The receptor's source is a female donor with multiple sclerosis, enrolled in a pregnancy study. The source material was peripheral blood, sampled after pregnancy. The chain carries TRBV6-6 and TRBJ1-4, with D hard to call. The CDR3 DNA is TGTGCCAGCAGTCCCGGCGCGTTTGCGGATGAAAAACTGTTTTTT. It yields the protein CASSPGAFADEKLFF.